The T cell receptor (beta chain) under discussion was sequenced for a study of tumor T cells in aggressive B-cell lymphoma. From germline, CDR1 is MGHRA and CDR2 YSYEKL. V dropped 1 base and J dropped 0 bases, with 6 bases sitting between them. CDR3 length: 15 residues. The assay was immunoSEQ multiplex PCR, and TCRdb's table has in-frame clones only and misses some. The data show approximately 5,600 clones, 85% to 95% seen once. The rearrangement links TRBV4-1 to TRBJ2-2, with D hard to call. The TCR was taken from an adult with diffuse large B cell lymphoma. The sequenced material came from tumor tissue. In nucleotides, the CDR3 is TGCGCCAGCAGCCAAGGCGGAGCGAACACCGGGGAGCTGTTTTTT. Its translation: CASSQGGANTGELFF.